The TCR beta chain described here comes from a study of CD8 T cells in ankylosing spondylitis. Findings and limits, study-wide: Disease-associated clones were CD8+ and fairly uncommon in peripheral blood. Matched ankylosing spondylitis synovial fluid reportedly contained a significantly enriched population of disease-linked clones.

This CDR3 region has 13 residues. Trimming took 7 bases from V and 2 from J; bases not matched to a gene: 5. Quantitative 5'-RACE with molecular barcodes generated TCR beta libraries. In TCRdb, the 5' RACE reads were re-called with MiXCR into one record per CDR3 protein. The table includes about 89,000 distinct CDR3 sequences, roughly 30% detected once. With respect to this clonotype: Its antigen is unidentified.

Sequencing input: blood, either unsorted or a sorted T cell fraction (not recorded which). This sequence was found in a male donor with ankylosing spondylitis or in good health (not recorded which). V is TRBV12-3 or TRBV12-4 and J is TRBJ2-7; 7 positions match TRBD1. As DNA, the CDR3 is TGTGCCAGCAATGGGGACAGCCCCTACGAGCAGTACTTC. It is translated as CASNGDSPYEQYF.